This entry is about one TCR beta chain. Its antigen is unknown. The V end was cut by 7 bases, the J end by 7 bases, with 13 bases between. Germline CDR1 and CDR2: MNHNS and SASEGT. The CDR3 runs 13 residues. Profiled with immunoSEQ multiplex PCR; TCRdb holds only in-frame clones, not every one. The sample contains 15,000 to 18,000 clones, approximately 87% of which appear only once. These data originate in a study of T cells and Merkel cell carcinoma outcomes. The study, taken as a whole, reports: Merkel cell carcinoma outcomes were reportedly predicted by repertoire and T-cell density.

The receptor was derived from a human donor with Merkel cell carcinoma. The sample comprised tumor tissue from Merkel cell carcinoma. V and J are TRBV6-1 and TRBJ1-4; weak D call: TRBD1 (6 bases). The CDR3 DNA reads as TGTGCCAGCAATCCCGGACAGCTTGAAAAACTGTTTTTT. This encodes CASNPGQLEKLFF.